This entry features one T cell receptor (beta chain) sequence. In Cohort 3, a recovered donor had either two negative PCRs, clearance, or symptom resolution. This entry belongs to a study of blood T cell repertoires in COVID-19. Original processing methods: Reference gene primers were amplified, and this amplification served to estimate nucleated cell counts. Clones were read by immunoSEQ multiplex PCR, and TCRdb kept only the in-frame ones, dropping some. D and trimming were read from the DNA, whereas the V and J calls and clone size are those reported in that table. The table lists about 330,000 clones, over 70% of them singletons. The source is a man aged 30-40 years who had recovered from COVID-19. The specimen sequenced was PBMCs or T cells enriched from blood (not recorded which).

CDR3 residues: CASSFSARGAQETQYF. In DNA, the CDR3 is TGCGCCAGCAGCTTTTCGGCCAGGGGTGCGCAAGAGACCCAGTACTTC. The chain carries TRBV5-1 and TRBJ2-5, with a weak D call TRBD1 (6 bases). Germline V gene lookup returns CDR1 SGHRS and CDR2 YFSETQ. V gave up 2 bases and J gave up 2 bases, with 16 bases separating them. CDR3 length: 16 amino acids.